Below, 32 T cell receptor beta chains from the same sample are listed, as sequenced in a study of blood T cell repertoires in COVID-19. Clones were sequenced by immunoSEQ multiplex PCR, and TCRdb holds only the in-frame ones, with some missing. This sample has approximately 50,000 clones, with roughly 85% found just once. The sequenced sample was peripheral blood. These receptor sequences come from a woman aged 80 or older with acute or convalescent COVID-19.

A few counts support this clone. CDR3 sequence reads: CASSLEATGNTEAFF. In nucleotides, the CDR3 is TGTGCCAGCAGCCTTGAAGCTACAGGGAACACTGAAGCTTTCTTT. V usage is TRBV11-3 and J usage is TRBJ1-1; D might be TRBD1 (5 bases). Per the germline V gene, CDR1 is SGHNT and CDR2 is YENEEA. The length of the CDR3 is 15 residues. Trimming cost V 5 bases and J 1 base, with 14 bases left between them.

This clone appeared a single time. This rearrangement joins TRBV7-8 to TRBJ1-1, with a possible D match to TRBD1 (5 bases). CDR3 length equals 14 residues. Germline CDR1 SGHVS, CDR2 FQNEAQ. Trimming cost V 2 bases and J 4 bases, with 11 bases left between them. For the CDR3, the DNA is TGTGCCAGCAGCTTACCGATCGGGGGCACTGAAGCTTTCTTT. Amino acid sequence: CASSLPIGGTEAFF.

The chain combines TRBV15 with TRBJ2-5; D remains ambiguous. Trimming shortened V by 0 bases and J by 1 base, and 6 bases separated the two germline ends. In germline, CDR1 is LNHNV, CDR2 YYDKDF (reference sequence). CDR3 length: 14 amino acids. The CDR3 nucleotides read TGTGCCACCAGCAGAGAGGCATTCCAAGAGACCCAGTACTTC. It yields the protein CATSREAFQETQYF.

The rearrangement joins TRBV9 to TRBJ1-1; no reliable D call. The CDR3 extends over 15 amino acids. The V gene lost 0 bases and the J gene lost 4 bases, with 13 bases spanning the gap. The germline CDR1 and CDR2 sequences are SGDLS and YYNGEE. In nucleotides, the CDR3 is TGTGCCAGCAGCGTAGTGGGCGGAGGACTCACTGAAGCTTTCTTT. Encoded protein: CASSVVGGGLTEAFF.

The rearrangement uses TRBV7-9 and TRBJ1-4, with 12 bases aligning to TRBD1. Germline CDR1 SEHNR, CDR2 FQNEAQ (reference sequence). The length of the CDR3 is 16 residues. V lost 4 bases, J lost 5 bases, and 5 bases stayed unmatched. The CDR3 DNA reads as TGTGCCAGCAGCTCGGGGACAGGGGGCCTAAATGAAAAACTGTTTTTT. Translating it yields CASSSGTGGLNEKLFF.

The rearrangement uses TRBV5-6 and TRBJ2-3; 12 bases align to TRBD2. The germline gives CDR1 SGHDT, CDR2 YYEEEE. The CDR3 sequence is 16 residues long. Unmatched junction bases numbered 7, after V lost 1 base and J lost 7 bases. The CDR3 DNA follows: TGTGCCAGCAGCTTGTCTCCTAGCGGGGGGGCTAATACGCAGTATTTT. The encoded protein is CASSLSPSGGANTQYF. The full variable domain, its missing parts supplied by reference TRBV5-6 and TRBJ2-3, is DAGVTQSPTHLIKTRGQQVTLRCSPKSGHDTVSWYQQALGQGPQFIFQYYEEEERQRGNFPDRFSGHQFPNYSSELNVNALLLGDSALYLCASSLSPSGGANTQYFGPGTRLTVL.

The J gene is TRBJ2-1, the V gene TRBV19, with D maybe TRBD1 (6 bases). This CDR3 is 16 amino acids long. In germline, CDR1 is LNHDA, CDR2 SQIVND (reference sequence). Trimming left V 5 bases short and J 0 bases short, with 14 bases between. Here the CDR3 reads CASSPRTVSSYNEQFF. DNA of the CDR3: TGTGCCAGTAGTCCCCGGACAGTCAGCTCCTACAATGAGCAGTTCTTC.

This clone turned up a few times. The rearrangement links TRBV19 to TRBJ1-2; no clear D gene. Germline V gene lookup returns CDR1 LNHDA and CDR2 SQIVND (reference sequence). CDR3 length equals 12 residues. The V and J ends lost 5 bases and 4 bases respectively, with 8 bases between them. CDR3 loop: CASSERSYGYTF. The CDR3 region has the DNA TGTGCCAGTAGTGAGAGGAGCTATGGCTACACCTTC.

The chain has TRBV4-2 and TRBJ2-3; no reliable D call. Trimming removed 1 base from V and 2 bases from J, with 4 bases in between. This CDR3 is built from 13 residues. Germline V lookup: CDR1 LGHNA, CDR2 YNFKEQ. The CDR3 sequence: CASSQAYTDTQYF. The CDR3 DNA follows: TGTGCCAGCAGCCAAGCCTACACAGATACGCAGTATTTT.

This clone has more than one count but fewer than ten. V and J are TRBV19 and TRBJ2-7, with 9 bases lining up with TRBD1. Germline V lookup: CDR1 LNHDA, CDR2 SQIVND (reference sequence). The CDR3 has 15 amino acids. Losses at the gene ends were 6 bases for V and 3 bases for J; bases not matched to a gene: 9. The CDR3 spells CASSPGQGPYYEQYF. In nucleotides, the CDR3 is TGTGCCAGTAGCCCCGGACAGGGGCCCTACTACGAGCAGTACTTC.

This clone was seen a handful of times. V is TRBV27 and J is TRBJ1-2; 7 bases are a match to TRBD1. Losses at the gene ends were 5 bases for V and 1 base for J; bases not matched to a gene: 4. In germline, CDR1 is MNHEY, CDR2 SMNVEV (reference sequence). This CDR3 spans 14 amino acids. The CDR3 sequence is CASSPGTVNYGYTF. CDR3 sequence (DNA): TGTGCCAGCAGTCCCGGGACAGTTAACTATGGCTACACCTTC.

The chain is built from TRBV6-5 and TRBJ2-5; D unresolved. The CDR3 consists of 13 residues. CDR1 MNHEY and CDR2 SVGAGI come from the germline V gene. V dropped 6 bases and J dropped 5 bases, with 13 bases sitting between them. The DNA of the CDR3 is TGTGCCAGCAGGGAGAAATGGCCGGAGACCCAGTACTTC. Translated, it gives CASREKWPETQYF.

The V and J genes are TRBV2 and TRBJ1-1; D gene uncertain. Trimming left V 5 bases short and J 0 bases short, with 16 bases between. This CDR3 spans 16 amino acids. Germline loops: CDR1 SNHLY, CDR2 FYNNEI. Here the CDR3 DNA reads TGTGCCAGCAGTCCCGGAGGGCGCGGCATGAACACTGAAGCTTTCTTT. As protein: CASSPGGRGMNTEAFF. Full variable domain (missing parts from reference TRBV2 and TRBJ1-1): EPEVTQTPSHQVTQMGQEVILRCVPISNHLYFYWYRQILGQKVEFLVSFYNNEISEKSEIFDDQFSVERPDGSNFTLKIRSTKLEDSAMYFCASSPGGRGMNTEAFFGQGTRLTVV.

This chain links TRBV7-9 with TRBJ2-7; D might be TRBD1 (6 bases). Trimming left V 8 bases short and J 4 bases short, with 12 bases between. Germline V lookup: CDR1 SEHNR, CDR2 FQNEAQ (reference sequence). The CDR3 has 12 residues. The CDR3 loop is CASGGRGYEQYF. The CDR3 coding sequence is TGTGCCAGCGGGGGCAGGGGATACGAGCAGTACTTC. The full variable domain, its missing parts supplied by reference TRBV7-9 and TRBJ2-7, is DTGVSQNPRHKITKRGQNVTFRCDPISEHNRLYWYRQTLGQGPEFLTYFQNEAQLEKSRLLSDRFSAERPKGSFSTLEIQRTEQGDSAMYLCASGGRGYEQYFGPGTRLTVT.

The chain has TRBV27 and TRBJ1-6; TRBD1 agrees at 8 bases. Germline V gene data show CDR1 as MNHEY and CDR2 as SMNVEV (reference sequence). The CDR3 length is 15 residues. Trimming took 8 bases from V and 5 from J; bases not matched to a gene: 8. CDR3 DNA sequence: TGTGCCAGCCGTCCGGACAGGGTTGATAATTCACCCCTCCACTTT. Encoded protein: CASRPDRVDNSPLHF.

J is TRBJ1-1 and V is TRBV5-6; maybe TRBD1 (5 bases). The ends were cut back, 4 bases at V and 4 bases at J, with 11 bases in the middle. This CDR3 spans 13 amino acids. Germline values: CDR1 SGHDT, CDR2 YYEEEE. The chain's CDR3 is CASSPDKLTEAFF. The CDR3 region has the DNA TGTGCCAGCAGCCCGGACAAACTCACTGAAGCTTTCTTT.

CDR3 in DNA: TGTGCCAGTAGATTGGACAGGGGAAGGAATGATCAGCCCCAGCATTTT. Its translation is CASRLDRGRNDQPQHF. The chain combines TRBV19 with TRBJ1-5; the match to TRBD1 covers 9 bases. Trimming cost V 6 bases and J 5 bases; bases outside gene matches: 11. The CDR3 is 16 amino acids. From germline, CDR1 is LNHDA and CDR2 SQIVND (reference sequence).

Written as DNA, the CDR3 is TGTGCCAGCATGGAGCAAATCGGCAATCAGCCCCAGCATTTT. Translation: CASMEQIGNQPQHF. The V and J genes are TRBV2 and TRBJ1-5; D is uncertain. There are 14 residues in the CDR3. The V and J ends lost 7 bases and 2 bases respectively, with 12 bases between them. Germline CDR1 SNHLY, CDR2 FYNNEI.

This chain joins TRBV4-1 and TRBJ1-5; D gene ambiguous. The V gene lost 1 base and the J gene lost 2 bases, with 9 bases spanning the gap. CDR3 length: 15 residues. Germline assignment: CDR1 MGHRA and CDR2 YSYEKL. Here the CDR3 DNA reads TGCGCCAGCAGCCAAGTAGTCGGTGGCAATCAGCCCCAGCATTTT. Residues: CASSQVVGGNQPQHF.

The CDR3 here is CATSRAFGGTLYNEQFF. The CDR3 nucleotides are TGTGCCACCAGCAGGGCCTTCGGGGGGACTCTTTACAATGAGCAGTTCTTC. The V and J genes are TRBV15 and TRBJ2-1; the match to TRBD2 covers 7 bases. CDR3 length: 17 amino acids. The germline V gene has CDR1 LNHNV and CDR2 YYDKDF (reference sequence). Trimming removed 3 bases from V and 4 bases from J; junction bases left unmatched: 12.

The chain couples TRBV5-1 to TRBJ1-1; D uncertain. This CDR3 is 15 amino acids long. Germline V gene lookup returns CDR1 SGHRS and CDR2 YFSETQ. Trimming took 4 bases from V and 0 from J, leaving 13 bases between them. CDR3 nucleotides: TGCGCCAGCAGCCCTGAGGCGGGTATGAACACTGAAGCTTTCTTT. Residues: CASSPEAGMNTEAFF.

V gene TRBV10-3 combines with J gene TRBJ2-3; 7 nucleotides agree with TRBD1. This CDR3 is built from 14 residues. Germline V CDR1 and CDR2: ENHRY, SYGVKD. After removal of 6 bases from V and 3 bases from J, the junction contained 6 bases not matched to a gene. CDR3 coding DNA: TGTGCCATCAGCTGGGACAGCCTAACAGATACGCAGTATTTT. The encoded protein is CAISWDSLTDTQYF.

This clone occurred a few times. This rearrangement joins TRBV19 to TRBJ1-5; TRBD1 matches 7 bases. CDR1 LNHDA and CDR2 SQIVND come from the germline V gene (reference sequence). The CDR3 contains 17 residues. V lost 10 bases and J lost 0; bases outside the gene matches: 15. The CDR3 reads CATWDRQGGYSNQPQHF. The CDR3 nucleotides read TGTGCCACGTGGGATCGACAGGGCGGGTATAGCAATCAGCCCCAGCATTTT.

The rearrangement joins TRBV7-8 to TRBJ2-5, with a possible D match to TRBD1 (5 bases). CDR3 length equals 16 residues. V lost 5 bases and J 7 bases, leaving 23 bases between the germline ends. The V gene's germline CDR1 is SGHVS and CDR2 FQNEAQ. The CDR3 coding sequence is TGTGCCAGCAGCCCAACAGGTGGACGAGGCTCAGCGACCCAGTACTTC. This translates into CASSPTGGRGSATQYF.

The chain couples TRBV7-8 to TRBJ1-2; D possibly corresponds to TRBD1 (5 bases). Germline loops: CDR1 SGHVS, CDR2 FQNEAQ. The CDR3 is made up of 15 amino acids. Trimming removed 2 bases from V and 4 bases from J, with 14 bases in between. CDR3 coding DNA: TGTGCCAGCAGCTTAAGCGGGGCCCAGGGCTATGGCTACACCTTC. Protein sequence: CASSLSGAQGYGYTF.

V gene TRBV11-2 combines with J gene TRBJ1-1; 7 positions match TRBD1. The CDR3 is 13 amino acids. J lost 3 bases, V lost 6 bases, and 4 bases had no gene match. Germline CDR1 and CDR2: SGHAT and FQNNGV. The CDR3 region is CASRNRGHTEAFF. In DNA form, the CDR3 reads TGTGCCAGCAGAAACAGGGGTCACACTGAAGCTTTCTTT.

The CDR3 nucleotides are TGTGCCAGCAGCCCTCGGGGGGGCACTGAAGCTTTCTTT. Its protein product is CASSPRGGTEAFF. The chain is built from TRBV21-1 and TRBJ1-1. TRBV21-1 is marked as a pseudogene. The CDR3 length is 13 residues.

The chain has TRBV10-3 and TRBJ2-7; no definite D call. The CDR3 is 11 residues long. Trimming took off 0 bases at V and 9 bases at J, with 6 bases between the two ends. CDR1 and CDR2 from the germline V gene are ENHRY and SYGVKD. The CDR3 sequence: CAISESVLQYF. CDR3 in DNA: TGTGCCATCAGTGAGTCCGTGTTGCAGTACTTC.

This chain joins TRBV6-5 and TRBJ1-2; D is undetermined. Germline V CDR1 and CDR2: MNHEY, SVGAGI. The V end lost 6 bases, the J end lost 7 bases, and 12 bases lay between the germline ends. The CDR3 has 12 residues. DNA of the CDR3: TGTGCCAGCAGGGAGGGTATGGGTGGCTACACCTTC. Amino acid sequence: CASREGMGGYTF.

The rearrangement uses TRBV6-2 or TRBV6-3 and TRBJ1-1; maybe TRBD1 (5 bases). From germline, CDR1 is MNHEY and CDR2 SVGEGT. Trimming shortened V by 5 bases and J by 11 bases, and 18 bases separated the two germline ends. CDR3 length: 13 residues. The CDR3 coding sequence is TGTGCCAGCAGTCTGTTACCAGGGTTGGAGGCTTTCTTT. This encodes CASSLLPGLEAFF.

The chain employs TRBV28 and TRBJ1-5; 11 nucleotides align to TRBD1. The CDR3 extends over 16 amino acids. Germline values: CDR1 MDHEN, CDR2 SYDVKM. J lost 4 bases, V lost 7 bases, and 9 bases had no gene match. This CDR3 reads CASNPPGQGGNQPQHF. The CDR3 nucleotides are TGTGCCAGCAACCCACCGGGACAGGGGGGGAATCAGCCCCAGCATTTT.

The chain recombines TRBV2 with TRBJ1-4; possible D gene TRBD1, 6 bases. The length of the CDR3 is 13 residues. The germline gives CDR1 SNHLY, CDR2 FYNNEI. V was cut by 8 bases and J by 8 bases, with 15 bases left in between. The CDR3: CASEEDRGEKLFF. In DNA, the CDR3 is TGTGCCAGCGAGGAGGACAGAGGAGAAAAACTGTTTTTT. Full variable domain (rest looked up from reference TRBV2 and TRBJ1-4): EPEVTQTPSHQVTQMGQEVILRCVPISNHLYFYWYRQILGQKVEFLVSFYNNEISEKSEIFDDQFSVERPDGSNFTLKIRSTKLEDSAMYFCASEEDRGEKLFFGSGTQLSVL.